This T cell receptor (beta chain) appears in the sequencing data of a study of blood T cells in healthy people across ages. Regarding the study as a whole: It was held that diversity estimates obtained from one million T cells represented underestimates.

V gave up 6 bases and J gave up 1 base; unmatched junction bases: 2. The CDR3 loop spans 13 amino acids. Germline V gene data show CDR1 as DFQATT and CDR2 as SNEGSKA (reference sequence). This clonotype has just a few counts. Its target is unknown. The authors ran a second PCR of roughly 6 to 11 cycles using a sample-barcoded 5' primer and a J-beta primer mix. TCRdb re-called the 5' RACE reads with MiXCR, one entry per CDR3 protein. The sample lists 500,000 to 650,000 distinct CDR3 sequences; about 28% were seen once. Separately, the same data were catalogued under a study of T cells of mothers and their children. That work states: The study sampled a few healthy Caucasian mothers and their six children. When the second PCR was run, its M1S primer added sample barcodes and 2-4 random nucleotides.

This rearrangement joins TRBV20-1 to TRBJ2-5; 10 bases align to TRBD2. This clonotype was obtained from a boy between 2 and 10 years old in good health. Sequencing was carried out using blood. This CDR3 reads CSAVAGGQETQYF. The DNA for the CDR3 is TGCAGTGCGGTAGCGGGGGGCCAAGAGACCCAGTACTTC.